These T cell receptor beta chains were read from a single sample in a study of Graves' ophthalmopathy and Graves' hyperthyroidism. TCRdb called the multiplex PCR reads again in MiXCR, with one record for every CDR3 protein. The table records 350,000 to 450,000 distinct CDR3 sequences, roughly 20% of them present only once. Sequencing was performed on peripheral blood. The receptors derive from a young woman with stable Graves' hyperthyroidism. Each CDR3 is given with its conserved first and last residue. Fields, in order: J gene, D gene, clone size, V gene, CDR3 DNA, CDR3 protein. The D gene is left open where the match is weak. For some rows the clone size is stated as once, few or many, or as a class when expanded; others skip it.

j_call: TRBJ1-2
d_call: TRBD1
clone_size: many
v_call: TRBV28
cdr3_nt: TGTGCCAGCAGTTTACCGGGACAGGCAAGCTACACCTTC
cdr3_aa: CASSLPGQASYTF

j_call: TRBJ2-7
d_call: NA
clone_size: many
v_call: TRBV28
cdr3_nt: TGTGCCAGCACCGGAGGGATGTACGAGCAGTACTTC
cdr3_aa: CASTGGMYEQYF

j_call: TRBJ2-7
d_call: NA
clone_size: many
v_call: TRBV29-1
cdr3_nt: TGCAGCGTAAACAGGGCGGACAGCTACGAGCAGTACTTC
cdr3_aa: CSVNRADSYEQYF

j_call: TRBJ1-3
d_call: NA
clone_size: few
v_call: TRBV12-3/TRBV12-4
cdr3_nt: TGTGCCAGCAGTTTGTGGGGGGCGTTCGCAGGAAACACCATATATTTT
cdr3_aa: CASSLWGAFAGNTIYF

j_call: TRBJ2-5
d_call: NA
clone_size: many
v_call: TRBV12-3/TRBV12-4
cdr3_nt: TGTGCCAGCAATGTTGGGTCGGAGACCCAGTACTTC
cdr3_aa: CASNVGSETQYF

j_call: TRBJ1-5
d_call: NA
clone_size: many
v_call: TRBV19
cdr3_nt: TGTGCCAGTAGTCCAAGGAGTCAGCCCCAGCATTTT
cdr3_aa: CASSPRSQPQHF

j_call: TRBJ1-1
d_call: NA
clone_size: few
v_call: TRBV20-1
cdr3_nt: TGCAGTGCTAGAGATGGGGGACAGAACACTGAAGCTTTCTTT
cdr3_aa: CSARDGGQNTEAFF

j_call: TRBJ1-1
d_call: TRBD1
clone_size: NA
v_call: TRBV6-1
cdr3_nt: TGTGCCAGCACCAAAGGGGAGGGGGCCACTGAAGCTTTCTTT
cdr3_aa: CASTKGEGATEAFF

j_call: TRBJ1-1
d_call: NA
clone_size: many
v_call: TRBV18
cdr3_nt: TGTGCCAGCTCACCCCAAGTGAGGACAGTTAACACTGAAGCTTTCTTT
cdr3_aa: CASSPQVRTVNTEAFF

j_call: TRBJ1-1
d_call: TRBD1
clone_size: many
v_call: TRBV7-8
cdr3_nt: TGTGCCAGCAGCGTATACAGGGGGCTAGCTGAAGCTTTCTTT
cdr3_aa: CASSVYRGLAEAFF

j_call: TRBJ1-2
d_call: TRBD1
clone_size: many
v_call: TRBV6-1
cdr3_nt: TGTGCCAGCAGATGGACAGGGAAATATGGCTACACCTTC
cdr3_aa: CASRWTGKYGYTF

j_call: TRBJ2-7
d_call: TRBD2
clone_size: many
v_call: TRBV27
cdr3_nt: TGTGCCAGCAGCTCTTATTTTCGGGGGGTTTCCTACGAGCAGTACTTC
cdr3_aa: CASSSYFRGVSYEQYF

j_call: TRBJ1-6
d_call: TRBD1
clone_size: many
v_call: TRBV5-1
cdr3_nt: TGCGCCAGCAGCGAACCGGGACAGGGGAATTCACCCCTCCACTTT
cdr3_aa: CASSEPGQGNSPLHF

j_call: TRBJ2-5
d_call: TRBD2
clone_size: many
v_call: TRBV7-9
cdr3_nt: TGTGCCAGCAATGAGGGAGGGCTTGCGGAGACCCAGTACTTC
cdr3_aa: CASNEGGLAETQYF

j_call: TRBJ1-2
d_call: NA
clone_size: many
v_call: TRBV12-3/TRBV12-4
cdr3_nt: TGTGCCAGCAGTTTAGGGGGGGTTGGCGGCTACACCTTC
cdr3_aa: CASSLGGVGGYTF

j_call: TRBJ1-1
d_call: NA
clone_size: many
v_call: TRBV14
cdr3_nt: TGTGCCAGCAGCCAAGATCTGGGTGAAGCTTTCTTT
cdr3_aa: CASSQDLGEAFF

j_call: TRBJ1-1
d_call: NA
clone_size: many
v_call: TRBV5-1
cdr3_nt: TGCGCCAGCAGCTCGGGGGCCCAGACAGAGAACACTGAAGCTTTCTTT
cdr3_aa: CASSSGAQTENTEAFF

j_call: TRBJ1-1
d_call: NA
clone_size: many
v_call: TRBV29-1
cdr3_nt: TGCAGCGTTGCTGGGCTGATGAACACTGAAGCTTTCTTT
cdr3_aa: CSVAGLMNTEAFF

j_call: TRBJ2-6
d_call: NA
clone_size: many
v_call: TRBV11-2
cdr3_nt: TGTGCCAGCAGCAGAGGACCGCGCTCTGGGGCCAACGTCCTGACTTTC
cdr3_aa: CASSRGPRSGANVLTF

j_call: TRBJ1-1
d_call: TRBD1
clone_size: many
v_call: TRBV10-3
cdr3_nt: TGTGCCATCACTGCACAGGGGTGGGACACTGAAGCTTTCTTT
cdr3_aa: CAITAQGWDTEAFF

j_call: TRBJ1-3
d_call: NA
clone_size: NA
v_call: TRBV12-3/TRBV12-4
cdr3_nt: TGTGCCAGCAGTTCGTTCGGGGCAGCCGGAAACACCATATATTTT
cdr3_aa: CASSSFGAAGNTIYF

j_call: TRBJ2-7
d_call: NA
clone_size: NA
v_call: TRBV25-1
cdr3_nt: TGTGCCAGCAGTGGATCCGGGATAGATTACTACGATCAGTACTTC
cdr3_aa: CASSGSGIDYYDQYF